This passage covers 10 T cell receptor beta chains from one sample sequenced in a study of blood T cell repertoires in COVID-19. Repertoires were generated with immunoSEQ multiplex PCR, while TCRdb's copy carries only in-frame clones and drops some. The table has around 150,000 clones, roughly 80% seen once. Sequences were obtained from peripheral blood. The receptors stem from a woman of 80 years or more with acute or convalescent COVID-19.

V gene TRBV11-3 combines with J gene TRBJ2-1; 7 bases align to TRBD2. The CDR3 covers 15 residues. CDR1 is SGHNT and CDR2 is YENEEA in the germline V gene. The junction had 7 bases not matched to a gene; V was cut back by 1 base and J by 7 bases. The CDR3 DNA follows: TGTGCCAGCAGCTTAGCCGGGACTAATTTGAATGAGCAGTTCTTC. Translation: CASSLAGTNLNEQFF.

The genes are TRBV28 and TRBJ2-7; possibly TRBD1 for D (6 bases). Trimming took off 8 bases at V and 1 base at J, with 15 bases between the two ends. This CDR3 spans 14 amino acids. The V gene's germline CDR1 is MDHEN and CDR2 SYDVKM. CDR3 in DNA: TGTGCCAGCGTCCCCCTGGGGGCATCCTACGAGCAGTACTTC. Protein: CASVPLGASYEQYF. Full variable domain (remainder filled in from reference TRBV28 and TRBJ2-7): DVKVTQSSRYLVKRTGEKVFLECVQDMDHENMFWYRQDPGLGLRLIYFSYDVKMKEKGDIPEGYSVSREKKERFSLILESASTNQTSMYLCASVPLGASYEQYFGPGTRLTVT.

The V and J genes are TRBV2 and TRBJ2-2; 8 bases match TRBD1. The V gene end was trimmed by 3 bases and the J gene end by 7 bases; junction bases not matched to a gene: 7. The germline V gene encodes CDR1 SNHLY and CDR2 FYNNEI. The CDR3 length is 15 residues. CDR3 loop: CASSERTGLVGELFF. CDR3 DNA: TGTGCCAGCAGTGAGAGGACAGGGTTGGTCGGGGAGCTGTTTTTT.

CDR3 sequence reads: CASSPREGPRYF. In DNA form, the CDR3 reads TGTGCCAGCAGCCCCAGGGAGGGACCACGGTACTTC. The chain recombines TRBV3-1 (or the pseudogene TRBV3-2) with TRBJ2-7, with 7 bases lining up with TRBD2. Germline V gene sequence: CDR1 LGHDT, CDR2 YNNKEL (reference sequence). Trimming took 4 bases from V and 12 from J; bases not matched to a gene: 9. This CDR3 is 12 amino acids long.

This chain links TRBV6-5 with TRBJ1-3, with TRBD1 identical over 9 bases. The germline V gene encodes CDR1 MNHEY and CDR2 SVGAGI. J gave up 0 bases and V 4 bases, and 4 bases lay outside the gene matches. The CDR3 loop spans 16 amino acids. This CDR3 reads CASSWTGVSSGNTIYF. CDR3 DNA: TGTGCCAGCAGTTGGACAGGGGTTAGCTCTGGAAACACCATATATTTT.

The V call is TRBV14, the J call TRBJ1-1, with 7 bases aligning to TRBD1. The germline CDR1 and CDR2 sequences are SGHDN and FVKESK. This CDR3 is built from 14 residues. Unmatched junction bases numbered 7, after V lost 4 bases and J lost 5 bases. In DNA, the CDR3 is TGTGCCAGCAGCCCAACAGGGGCGGGGACTGAAGCTTTCTTT. This translates into CASSPTGAGTEAFF.

This clone was seen a few times. This chain connects TRBV28 to TRBJ2-5; TRBD2 matches at 8 bases. V gave up 6 bases and J gave up 4 bases; unmatched junction bases: 10. The CDR3 runs 15 residues. Germline V gene data show CDR1 as MDHEN and CDR2 as SYDVKM. The CDR3 here is CASSRSGSLGETQYF. The CDR3 DNA is TGTGCCAGCAGCCGAAGCGGGAGCCTAGGAGAGACCCAGTACTTC.

This clone was detected only a few times. The chain recombines TRBV21-1 with TRBJ2-7; TRBD1 is the table's D call and was not checked against the DNA. TRBV21-1 is a known pseudogene. The CDR3 loop spans 13 amino acids. CDR3 in DNA: TGTGCCAGCAGCAAAGGGGACAGCACAACCGGGGACTTC. It translates to CASSKGDSTTGDF.

This clone came up a few times. CDR3: CASSLWPGGKLLPGNTIYF. For the CDR3, the DNA is TGTGCCAGCAGTCTCTGGCCAGGGGGCAAACTTCTGCCTGGAAACACCATATATTTT. The chain carries TRBV2 and TRBJ1-3; 8 positions agree with TRBD1. CDR1 is SNHLY, CDR2 FYNNEI, per germline. This CDR3 region has 19 residues. V shed 5 bases, J shed 2 bases, and the junction held 17 bases outside the gene matches.

The J gene is TRBJ2-2, the V gene TRBV28; D might be TRBD1 (6 bases). The CDR3 has 12 amino acids. The germline gives CDR1 MDHEN, CDR2 SYDVKM. Trimming shortened V by 5 bases and J by 6 bases, and 7 bases separated the two germline ends. DNA of the CDR3: TGTGCCAGCAGTCAGGGGTCCGGGGAGCTGTTTTTT. This translates into CASSQGSGELFF.